This T cell receptor (beta chain) was profiled in a study of Ad26.COV2.S vaccination and SARS-CoV-2 variants. About the study: Into the muscle, Ad26.COV2.S was dosed once or twice, 56 days apart.

Trimming cost V 0 bases and J 5 bases; bases outside gene matches: 4. This CDR3 has 16 residues. Germline loops: CDR1 LNHNV, CDR2 YYDKDF (reference sequence). The data were produced by immunoSEQ multiplex PCR, yet TCRdb's version contains in-frame clones alone and is incomplete. Of 450,000 to 550,000 clones in the sample, roughly nine tenths were seen once. With respect to this clone: Its cognate antigen is unknown.

Treatment meaning: roughly 18 received Ad26.COV2.S at low or high dose, single or two shots; a few received placebo; per-sample allocation not given. Sampling was performed 63 days after the first vaccine or placebo injection. The individual, an adult aged 18-55 years, was a donor in Boston. The study, taken as a whole, reports: Vaccinees showed greater spike-specific TCR breadth than placebo recipients. The breadth of spike-specific CD8+ and CD4+ T cell responses after vaccination was reportedly substantial.

This TCR was recovered from a person between 18 and 65 years old who received the Ad26.COV2.S COVID-19 vaccine or a placebo. This chain uses TRBV15 with TRBJ1-5; the match to TRBD1 covers 10 bases. The material was peripheral blood, obtained in a trial of Ad26.COV2.S vaccine versus placebo. CDR3 bases: TGTGCCACCAGCAGAGAGGGACAGGGGATGTATCAGCCCCAGCATTTT. Its protein product is CATSREGQGMYQPQHF.